This TCR beta chain was captured in a study of early T cells in non-severe SARS-CoV-2 infection. There are many counts of this clonotype. The CDR3 has 19 amino acids. Looked up from germline, CDR1 is SNHLY and CDR2 is FYNNEI. V lost 4 bases, J lost 1 base, and 13 bases stayed unmatched. Unique molecular identifiers (one per individual cDNA molecule) were attached. TCRdb called the 5' RACE reads again in MiXCR, with one record for every CDR3 protein. The repertoire holds 85,000 to 100,000 distinct CDR3 sequences, with around 13% as singletons. The sequence was obtained from an adult who was a healthcare worker with PCR-confirmed SARS-CoV-2 infection or an uninfected control (not recorded which). Sequencing used whole blood. The chain has TRBV2 and TRBJ2-1; 10 nucleotides align to TRBD1. The CDR3 DNA sequence: TGTGCCAGCAGTGGGCCCGGGACAGGGGCCGTAAGGTCCTACAATGAGCAGTTCTTC. This translates into CASSGPGTGAVRSYNEQFF. Full variable domain (rest looked up from reference TRBV2 and TRBJ2-1): EPEVTQTPSHQVTQMGQEVILRCVPISNHLYFYWYRQILGQKVEFLVSFYNNEISEKSEIFDDQFSVERPDGSNFTLKIRSTKLEDSAMYFCASSGPGTGAVRSYNEQFFGPGTRLTVL.